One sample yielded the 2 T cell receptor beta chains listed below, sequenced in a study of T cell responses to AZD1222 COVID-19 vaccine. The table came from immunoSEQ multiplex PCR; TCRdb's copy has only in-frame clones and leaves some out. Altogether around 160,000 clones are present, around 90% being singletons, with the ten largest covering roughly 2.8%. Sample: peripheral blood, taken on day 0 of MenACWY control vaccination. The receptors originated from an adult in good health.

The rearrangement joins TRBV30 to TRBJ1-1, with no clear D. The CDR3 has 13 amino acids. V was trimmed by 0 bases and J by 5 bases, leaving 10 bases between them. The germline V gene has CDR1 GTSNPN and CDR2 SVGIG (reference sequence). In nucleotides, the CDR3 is TGTGCCTGGAGTGTTTCCGTTGGGACTGAAGCTTTCTTT. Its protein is CAWSVSVGTEAFF.

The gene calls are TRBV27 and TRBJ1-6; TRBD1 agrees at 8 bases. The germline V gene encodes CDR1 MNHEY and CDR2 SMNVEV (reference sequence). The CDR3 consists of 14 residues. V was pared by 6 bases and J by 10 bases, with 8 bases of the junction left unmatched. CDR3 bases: TGTGCCAGCAGGATTGGACAGGGACACTCACCCCTCCACTTT. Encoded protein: CASRIGQGHSPLHF.